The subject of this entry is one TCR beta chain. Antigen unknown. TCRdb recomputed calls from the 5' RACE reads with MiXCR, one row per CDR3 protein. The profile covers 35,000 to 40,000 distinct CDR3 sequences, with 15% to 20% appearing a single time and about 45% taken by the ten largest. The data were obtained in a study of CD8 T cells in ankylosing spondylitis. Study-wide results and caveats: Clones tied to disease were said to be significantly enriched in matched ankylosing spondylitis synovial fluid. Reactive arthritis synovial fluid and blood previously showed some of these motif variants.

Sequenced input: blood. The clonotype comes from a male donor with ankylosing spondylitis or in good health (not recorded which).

DNA of the CDR3: TGTGCCAGCTCACCGCCTTCCTACAATGAGCAGTTCTTC. Translating it yields CASSPPSYNEQFF. The gene calls are TRBV18 and TRBJ2-1; D remains unclear. V lost 3 bases to trimming and J lost 1 base, with 4 bases between them. This CDR3 is 13 amino acids long. Germline assignment: CDR1 KGHSH and CDR2 LQKENI.